This TCR beta chain was obtained from a study of Graves' ophthalmopathy and Graves' hyperthyroidism. Amplification of the TCR beta CDR3 regions used RNA transcripts (as template). RT-PCR was first run with HTBI primers, then multiplex PCR in a second round. TCRdb passed the multiplex PCR reads through MiXCR, listing each CDR3 protein once. The profile shows roughly 610,000 distinct CDR3 sequences, 20% to 25% of them singletons. The CDR3 totals 15 residues. V lost 1 base and J 5 bases, leaving 14 bases between the germline ends. Looked up from germline, CDR1 is MDHEN and CDR2 is SYDVKM. Sequenced sample: peripheral blood. The sequence was obtained from a woman between 18 and 30 years old with stable Graves' hyperthyroidism. Some clones in this sample may be carry-over from other donors' samples. V and J are TRBV28 and TRBJ1-1, with D perhaps matching TRBD1 (5 bases). CDR3 DNA sequence: TGTGCCAGCAGTTTATCCCCTCAGGGACTAACTGAAGCTTTCTTT. It translates to CASSLSPQGLTEAFF.